This passage covers 30 T cell receptor beta chains from one sample sequenced in a study of blood T cell repertoires in COVID-19. The protocol was immunoSEQ multiplex PCR, while the TCRdb copy is restricted to in-frame clones and leaves out a portion. The repertoire has around 140,000 clones, about 90% of them found once; the top ten carry roughly 1.6%. The specimen sequenced was peripheral blood. The receptor set was obtained from a woman in her 50s with acute or convalescent COVID-19.

This rearrangement joins TRBV29-1 to TRBJ2-2; weak D call: TRBD2 (5 bases). This CDR3 region has 12 residues. Deletions cut 7 bases from V and 1 base from J, with 7 bases between. Germline assignment: CDR1 SQVTM and CDR2 ANQGSEA. The CDR3 here is CSGRENTGELFF. CDR3 in DNA: TGCAGCGGTCGGGAGAACACCGGGGAGCTGTTTTTT.

The chain is built from TRBV12-3 or TRBV12-4 and TRBJ1-5; 9 bases map to TRBD1. The CDR3 covers 13 residues. J gave up 9 bases and V 6 bases, and 6 bases lay outside the gene matches. The DNA for the CDR3 is TGTGCCAGCAGGACCGGGACAGGGATGCCCCAGCATTTT. Translating it yields CASRTGTGMPQHF.

The chain employs TRBV12-3 or TRBV12-4 and TRBJ1-2; D not resolved. The CDR3 length is 13 residues. Trimming left V 3 bases short and J 2 bases short, with 7 bases between. The CDR3 nucleotides are TGTGCCAGCAGTTTGAGGGTGAACTATGGCTACACCTTC. It codes for CASSLRVNYGYTF.

This chain connects TRBV12-3 or TRBV12-4 to TRBJ2-1; tentatively, D is TRBD1 (5 bases). The CDR3 runs 12 residues. Trimming left V 10 bases short and J 8 bases short, with 15 bases between. The CDR3 is CATRTEGDEQFF. The CDR3 nucleotides read TGTGCCACTCGAACTGAAGGGGATGAGCAGTTCTTC.

The chain links TRBV20-1 to TRBJ2-4, with D possibly matching TRBD2 (5 bases). V lost 5 bases, J lost 9 bases, and 11 bases lay in between. The CDR3 spans 11 residues. Germline V CDR1 and CDR2: DFQATT, SNEGSKA (reference sequence). CDR3 sequence (DNA): TGCAGTGCTCCTAGCAATGGCATTCAGTACTTC. Protein: CSAPSNGIQYF.

The genes are TRBV9 and TRBJ2-7; TRBD1 is a possible D gene (5 bases). Germline values: CDR1 SGDLS, CDR2 YYNGEE. V lost 0 bases, J lost 0 bases, and 10 bases lay in between. The CDR3 is 15 residues long. The CDR3 bases are TGTGCCAGCAGCGTAGCTGACAGAAACTCCTACGAGCAGTACTTC. Translating it yields CASSVADRNSYEQYF. Filled out from reference TRBV9 and TRBJ2-7, the complete variable domain reads DSGVTQTPKHLITATGQRVTLRCSPRSGDLSVYWYQQSLDQGLQFLIQYYNGEERAKGNILERFSAQQFPDLHSELNLSSLELGDSALYFCASSVADRNSYEQYFGPGTRLTVT.

This rearrangement joins TRBV7-3 to TRBJ2-1; TRBD2 agrees at 12 bases. CDR3 length: 15 residues. Germline lookup yields CDR1 SGHTA and CDR2 FQGTGA. V lost 5 bases and J lost 7; bases outside the gene matches: 6. The CDR3 coding sequence is TGTGCCAGCAGCCCACTAGCGGGGGGAGGGAATGAGCAGTTCTTC. Residues: CASSPLAGGGNEQFF.

V is TRBV28 and J is TRBJ1-5, with 7 bases that match TRBD1. V dropped 4 bases and J dropped 5; count of bases not matched to a gene: 8. Germline V gene lookup returns CDR1 MDHEN and CDR2 SYDVKM. There are 15 residues in the CDR3. The CDR3 reads CASSSGRGVYQPQHF. The CDR3 nucleotides are TGTGCCAGCAGTTCTGGCAGGGGGGTCTATCAGCCCCAGCATTTT.

This chain connects TRBV7-2 to TRBJ2-3; a weak D match, TRBD2 (6 bases). The V gene lost 5 bases and the J gene lost 3 bases, with 12 bases spanning the gap. The germline CDR1 and CDR2 sequences are SGHTA and FQGNSA. The CDR3 sequence is 14 residues long. This chain's CDR3 is CASSPQSGTDTQYF. CDR3 sequence (DNA): TGTGCCAGCAGCCCGCAGAGCGGGACAGATACGCAGTATTTT. The full variable domain, completed using reference TRBV7-2 and TRBJ2-3, is GAGVSQSPSNKVTEKGKDVELRCDPISGHTALYWYRQSLGQGLEFLIYFQGNSAPDKSGLPSDRFSAERTGGSVSTLTIQRTQQEDSAVYLCASSPQSGTDTQYFGPGTRLTVL.

The chain uses TRBV27 and TRBJ1-6; D might be TRBD1 (5 bases). The germline gives CDR1 MNHEY, CDR2 SMNVEV (reference sequence). The CDR3 loop spans 15 amino acids. Trimming removed 6 bases from V and 9 bases from J, with 18 bases in between. The DNA of the CDR3 is TGTGCCAGCAGAGTCCTCGGAGGGGACCTTTCACCCCTCCACTTT. Its protein product is CASRVLGGDLSPLHF.

The sample holds one count of this clone. The chain uses TRBV2 and TRBJ1-5, with D possibly matching TRBD1 (5 bases). The length of the CDR3 is 14 residues. The V end lost 6 bases, the J end lost 5 bases, and 14 bases lay between the germline ends. Germline CDR1 reads SNHLY; CDR2 reads FYNNEI. For the CDR3, the DNA is TGTGCCAGCAGCCTCAGCGACAGCTATCAGCCCCAGCATTTT. Protein product: CASSLSDSYQPQHF.

The J gene is TRBJ2-7, the V gene TRBV7-8; D may be TRBD2 (6 bases). CDR1 is SGHVS and CDR2 is FQNEAQ in the germline V gene. The CDR3 is made up of 14 amino acids. V lost 1 base and J lost 1, with 8 bases in between. The CDR3 here is CASSLVGTSYEQYF. CDR3 sequence (DNA): TGTGCCAGCAGCTTAGTCGGGACTTCCTACGAGCAGTACTTC.

In this sample, this clone turned up once. The V gene is TRBV5-1, the J gene TRBJ2-1; possible D gene TRBD2, 5 bases. The CDR3 totals 15 residues. Germline V gene sequence: CDR1 SGHRS, CDR2 YFSETQ. V lost 4 bases, J lost 1 base, and 12 bases lay in between. In DNA, the CDR3 is TGCGCCAGCAGCCTGTACGAGCGGTCCTACAATGAGCAGTTCTTC. This codes for CASSLYERSYNEQFF.

This clone turned up a few times. Other nucleotide sequences from this sample produce the same CDR3. V is TRBV28 and J is TRBJ1-1; 8 nucleotides align to TRBD1. This CDR3 region has 14 residues. V trimming: 6 bases; J trimming: 3 bases; junction bases outside the gene matches: 6. CDR1 is MDHEN, CDR2 SYDVKM, per germline. CDR3 in DNA: TGTGCCAGCAGGGCGTTACAGGGGGACACTGAAGCTTTCTTT. It specifies CASRALQGDTEAFF.

This chain links TRBV27 with TRBJ2-7; TRBD1 matches 10 bases. J lost 0 bases, V lost 2 bases, and 10 bases had no gene match. Germline loops: CDR1 MNHEY, CDR2 SMNVEV (reference sequence). CDR3 length: 18 residues. The CDR3 nucleotides read TGTGCCAGCAGTTTAAGCTTCGTGGACAGGGGGAGCTCCTACGAGCAGTACTTC. Translation gives CASSLSFVDRGSSYEQYF.

This clone was recorded only once. The chain links TRBV9 to TRBJ2-1; possibly TRBD2 for D (6 bases). The ends were cut back, 0 bases at V and 6 bases at J, with 13 bases in the middle. Germline assignment: CDR1 SGDLS and CDR2 YYNGEE. The CDR3 spans 15 residues. CDR3 in DNA: TGTGCCAGCAGCGTAGCGGGAGCTCCCTCCAATGAGCAGTTCTTC. Protein product: CASSVAGAPSNEQFF.

The V gene is TRBV19, the J gene TRBJ2-7; D is uncertain. Germline loops: CDR1 LNHDA, CDR2 SQIVND (reference sequence). Trimming removed 1 base from V and 7 bases from J, with 14 bases in between. The CDR3 is 14 amino acids. CDR3 nucleotide sequence: TGTGCCAGTAGTATAGGATGGCAGGCACTGGAGCAGTACTTC. Its protein is CASSIGWQALEQYF.

The chain couples TRBV30 to TRBJ2-1; possibly TRBD1 for D (6 bases). The CDR3 totals 13 residues. V dropped 3 bases and J dropped 3 bases, with 9 bases sitting between them. Germline values: CDR1 GTSNPN, CDR2 SVGIG (reference sequence). In DNA form, the CDR3 reads TGTGCCTGGAGGGGGGCTAGCTACAATGAGCAGTTCTTC. Its protein product is CAWRGASYNEQFF.

This chain joins TRBV9 and TRBJ2-1; D may be TRBD2 (6 bases). Trimming removed 4 bases at V and 3 bases at J, with 20 bases between. The CDR3 runs 17 residues. CDR1 is SGDLS and CDR2 is YYNGEE in the germline V gene. This CDR3 is CASSPWGGGENYNEQFF. The CDR3 DNA is TGTGCCAGCAGCCCCTGGGGAGGCGGGGAGAACTACAATGAGCAGTTCTTC.

This clone was seen once. V is TRBV19 and J is TRBJ1-3; D unresolved. V lost 3 bases and J lost 0, with 9 bases in between. From germline, CDR1 is LNHDA and CDR2 SQIVND (reference sequence). This CDR3 spans 15 amino acids. The CDR3 reads CASSIRDFSGNTIYF. The DNA of the CDR3 is TGTGCCAGTAGTATCCGCGATTTCTCTGGAAACACCATATATTTT.

This sequence joins TRBV7-3 and TRBJ2-5; tentative D call: TRBD2 (5 bases). The CDR3 is 13 amino acids. Germline CDR1 and CDR2: SGHTA and FQGTGA. Trimming took off 3 bases at V and 7 bases at J, with 12 bases between the two ends. The CDR3 DNA reads TGTGCCAGCAGCTTTAGCGACCTGGGGACCCAGTACTTC. Its protein product is CASSFSDLGTQYF. The variable domain in full, completed from reference TRBV7-3 and TRBJ2-5, reads GAGVSQTPSNKVTEKGKYVELRCDPISGHTALYWYRQSLGQGPEFLIYFQGTGAADDSGLPNDRFFAVRPEGSVSTLKIQRTERGDSAVYLCASSFSDLGTQYFGPGTRLLVL.

This clone showed up just a few times. This sequence joins TRBV19 and TRBJ2-7; 9 bases line up with TRBD1. This CDR3 has 14 amino acids. V lost 7 bases, J lost 5 bases, and 9 bases stayed unmatched. Germline V gene sequence: CDR1 LNHDA, CDR2 SQIVND (reference sequence). CDR3 residues: CASTATGGSDEQYF. The CDR3 nucleotides read TGTGCCAGTACCGCGACAGGGGGAAGCGACGAGCAGTACTTC. Full variable domain (rest looked up from reference TRBV19 and TRBJ2-7): DGGITQSPKYLFRKEGQNVTLSCEQNLNHDAMYWYRQDPGQGLRLIYYSQIVNDFQKGDIAEGYSVSREKKESFPLTVTSAQKNPTAFYLCASTATGGSDEQYFGPGTRLTVT.

This rearrangement joins TRBV7-8 to TRBJ2-1; no reliable D call. This CDR3 is built from 14 residues. Germline V gives CDR1 SGHVS, CDR2 FQNEAQ. Trimming stripped 3 bases from V and 0 bases from J, with 6 bases between. In DNA form, the CDR3 reads TGTGCCAGCAGCTTCTACAGCTCCTACAATGAGCAGTTCTTC. It yields the protein CASSFYSSYNEQFF.

The V and J genes are TRBV11-2 and TRBJ2-1; D call uncertain. Germline CDR1 SGHAT, CDR2 FQNNGV. The CDR3 is 13 residues long. V lost 1 base and J 4 bases, leaving 5 bases between the germline ends. The DNA of the CDR3 is TGTGCCAGCAGCTTAGTCAGTTACAATGAGCAGTTCTTC. It specifies CASSLVSYNEQFF.

The chain couples TRBV7-9 to TRBJ2-1, with 8 bases fitting TRBD2. J was trimmed by 16 bases and V by 2 bases; bases with no gene match: 7. The CDR3 sequence is 12 residues long. Germline-derived CDR1 and CDR2 are SEHNR and FQNEAQ (reference sequence). Written as DNA, the CDR3 is TGTGCCAGCAGCTTACCTCGCGGGAGGATCTTCTTC. It codes for CASSLPRGRIFF.

V usage is TRBV28 and J usage is TRBJ1-5; tentative D call: TRBD1 (5 bases). The V gene's germline CDR1 is MDHEN and CDR2 SYDVKM. The ends were cut back, 3 bases at V and 4 bases at J, with 10 bases in the middle. CDR3 size: 14 residues. CDR3 nucleotides: TGTGCCAGCAGTTTCTTCGGGACTAATCAGCCCCAGCATTTT. Residues: CASSFFGTNQPQHF. Drawing the rest from reference TRBV28 and TRBJ1-5, the complete variable domain is DVKVTQSSRYLVKRTGEKVFLECVQDMDHENMFWYRQDPGLGLRLIYFSYDVKMKEKGDIPEGYSVSREKKERFSLILESASTNQTSMYLCASSFFGTNQPQHFGDGTRLSIL.

V is TRBV19 and J is TRBJ1-2; perhaps TRBD1 as D (5 bases). Per germline, CDR1 LNHDA and CDR2 SQIVND (reference sequence). The CDR3 is made up of 15 amino acids. The ends were cut back, 4 bases at V and 4 bases at J, with 16 bases in the middle. The DNA of the CDR3 is TGTGCCAGTAGTACCCGGACGGGGGGACTCTATGGCTACACCTTC. It yields the protein CASSTRTGGLYGYTF.

With regard to this clone: The junction shows a germline mismatch at one end, possibly a read error. The V call is TRBV7-7, the J call TRBJ2-5, with 9 nucleotides matching TRBD1. There are 15 residues in the CDR3. Germline values: CDR1 SSHAT, CDR2 FNYEAQ (reference sequence). CDR3 amino acids: CASSLGPTGGETQYF. CDR3 sequence (DNA): TGTGCTAGCAGCTTAGGCCCGACAGGGGGTGAGACCCAGTACTTC.

The gene calls are TRBV5-1 and TRBJ1-2; TRBD1 aligns across 9 bases. This CDR3 comprises 15 residues. Germline assignment: CDR1 SGHRS and CDR2 YFSETQ. J gave up 3 bases and V 4 bases, and 7 bases lay outside the gene matches. Written as DNA, the CDR3 is TGCGCCAGCAGCCCGGGACAGGGTAGGGACTATGGCTACACCTTC. This encodes CASSPGQGRDYGYTF.

This rearrangement joins TRBV15 to TRBJ1-6; D perhaps matches TRBD1 (5 bases). There are 16 residues in the CDR3. Trimming removed 0 bases from V and 0 bases from J, with 6 bases in between. The germline V gene encodes CDR1 LNHNV and CDR2 YYDKDF (reference sequence). The CDR3 sequence: CATSRDRDSYNSPLHF. The DNA of the CDR3 is TGTGCCACCAGCAGAGACAGGGACTCCTATAATTCACCCCTCCACTTT. The variable domain in full, with the rest retrieved from reference TRBV15 and TRBJ1-6, is DAMVIQNPRYQVTQFGKPVTLSCSQTLNHNVMYWYQQKSSQAPKLLFHYYDKDFNNEADTPDNFQSRRPNTSFCFLDIRSPGLGDTAMYLCATSRDRDSYNSPLHFGNGTRLTVT.